Listed here are 2 T cell receptor beta chains from one sample, sequenced in a study of read filtering for tumor transcriptome and immune sequencing. This library used 300 to 450 ng RNA and molecular barcoded adaptors spanning alpha/delta and beta/gamma chains. A single record per CDR3 protein comes from TCRdb applying MiXCR to the reads. The table shows about 90,000 distinct CDR3 sequences, with 10% to 15% occurring only once. Source material: a population of CD138-negative cells sorted from bone marrow. The receptor source for this set is a donor aged 40 or over with multiple myeloma.

This clonotype has a count of ten or more. The rearrangement joins TRBV27 to TRBJ1-1, with TRBD1 as a possible D gene (5 bases). The CDR3 covers 15 residues. In germline, CDR1 is MNHEY, CDR2 SMNVEV (reference sequence). The V end lost 0 bases, the J end lost 5 bases, and 13 bases lay between the germline ends. Here the CDR3 DNA reads TGTGCCAGCAGTTTATCTGGGACGGGATGGACTGAAGCTTTCTTT. Translated: CASSLSGTGWTEAFF.

With respect to this clonotype: Given the absence of the conserved phenylalanine or tryptophan at the CDR3 end, a read error is likely. This sequence joins TRBV5-6 and TRBJ2-3, with 11 bases fitting TRBD2. CDR1 and CDR2 (germline): SGHDT, YYEEEE. The CDR3 totals 16 residues. The V segment lost 4 bases and the J segment 5 bases; nucleotides outside the gene matches: 9. The CDR3 here is CASSNLLAGEVDTQYL. CDR3 in DNA: TGTGCCAGCAGCAACCTACTAGCGGGAGAAGTAGATACGCAGTATCTT.